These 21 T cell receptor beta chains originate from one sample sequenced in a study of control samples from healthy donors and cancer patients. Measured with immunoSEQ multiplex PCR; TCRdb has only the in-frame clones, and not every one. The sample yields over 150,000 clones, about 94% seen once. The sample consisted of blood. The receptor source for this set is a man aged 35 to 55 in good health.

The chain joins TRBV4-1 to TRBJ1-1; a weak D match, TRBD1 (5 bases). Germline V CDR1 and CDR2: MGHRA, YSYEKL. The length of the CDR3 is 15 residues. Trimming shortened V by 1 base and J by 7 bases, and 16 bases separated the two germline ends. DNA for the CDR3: TGCGCCAGCAGCCAAGGCCGGGGGGGGGTTGGTGAAGCTTTCTTT. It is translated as CASSQGRGGVGEAFF.

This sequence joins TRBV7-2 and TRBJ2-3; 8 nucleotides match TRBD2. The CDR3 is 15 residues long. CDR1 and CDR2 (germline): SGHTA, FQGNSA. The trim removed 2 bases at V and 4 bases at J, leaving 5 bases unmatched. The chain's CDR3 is CASSLLGGASDTQYF. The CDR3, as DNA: TGTGCCAGCAGCTTACTCGGGGGGGCCTCAGATACGCAGTATTTT.

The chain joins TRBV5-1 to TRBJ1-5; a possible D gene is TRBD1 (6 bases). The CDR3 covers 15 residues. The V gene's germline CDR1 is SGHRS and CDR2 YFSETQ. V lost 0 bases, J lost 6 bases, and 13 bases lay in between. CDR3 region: CASSLAGTLGQPQHF. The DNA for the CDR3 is TGCGCCAGCAGCTTGGCAGGGACACTAGGTCAGCCCCAGCATTTT. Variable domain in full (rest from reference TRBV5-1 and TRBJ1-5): KAGVTQTPRYLIKTRGQQVTLSCSPISGHRSVSWYQQTPGQGLQFLFEYFSETQRNKGNFPGRFSGRQFSNSRSEMNVSTLELGDSALYLCASSLAGTLGQPQHFGDGTRLSIL.

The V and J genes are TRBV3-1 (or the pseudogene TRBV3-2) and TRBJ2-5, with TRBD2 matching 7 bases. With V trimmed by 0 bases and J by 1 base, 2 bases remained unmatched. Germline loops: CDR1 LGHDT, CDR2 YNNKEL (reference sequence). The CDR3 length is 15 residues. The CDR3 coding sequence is TGTGCCAGCAGCCAAGACGGGACTACCCAAGAGACCCAGTACTTC. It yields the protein CASSQDGTTQETQYF.

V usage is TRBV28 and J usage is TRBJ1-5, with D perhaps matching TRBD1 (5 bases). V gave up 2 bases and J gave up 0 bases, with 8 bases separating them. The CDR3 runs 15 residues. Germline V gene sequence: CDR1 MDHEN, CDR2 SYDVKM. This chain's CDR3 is CASSLTGGSNQPQHF. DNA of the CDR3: TGTGCCAGCAGTTTAACAGGAGGTAGCAATCAGCCCCAGCATTTT. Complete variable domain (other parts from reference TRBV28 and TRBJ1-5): DVKVTQSSRYLVKRTGEKVFLECVQDMDHENMFWYRQDPGLGLRLIYFSYDVKMKEKGDIPEGYSVSREKKERFSLILESASTNQTSMYLCASSLTGGSNQPQHFGDGTRLSIL.

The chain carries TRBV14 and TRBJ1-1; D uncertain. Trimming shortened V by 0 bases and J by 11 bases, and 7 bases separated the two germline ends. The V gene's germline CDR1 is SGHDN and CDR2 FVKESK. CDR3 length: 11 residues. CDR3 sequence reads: CASSQDGMAFF. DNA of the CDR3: TGTGCCAGCAGCCAAGACGGGATGGCTTTCTTT.

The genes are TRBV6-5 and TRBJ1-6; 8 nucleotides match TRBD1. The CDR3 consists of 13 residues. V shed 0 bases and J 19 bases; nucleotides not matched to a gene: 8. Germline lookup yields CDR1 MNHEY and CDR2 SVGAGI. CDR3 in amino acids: CASSYSYQGAIHF. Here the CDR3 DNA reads TGTGCCAGCAGTTACTCTTACCAGGGGGCTATTCACTTT.

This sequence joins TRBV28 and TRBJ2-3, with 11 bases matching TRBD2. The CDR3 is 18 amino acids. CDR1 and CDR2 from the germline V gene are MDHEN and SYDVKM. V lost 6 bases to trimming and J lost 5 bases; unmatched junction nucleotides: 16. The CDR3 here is CASRQTSGVTRLIDTQYF. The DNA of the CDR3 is TGTGCCAGCAGACAGACTAGCGGGGTCACGCGGTTGATAGATACGCAGTATTTT.

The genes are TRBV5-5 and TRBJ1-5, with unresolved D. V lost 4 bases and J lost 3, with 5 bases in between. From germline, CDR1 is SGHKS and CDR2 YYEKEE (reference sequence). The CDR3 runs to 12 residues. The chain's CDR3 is CASSRPNQPQHF. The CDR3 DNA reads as TGTGCCAGCAGCAGACCCAATCAGCCCCAGCATTTT.

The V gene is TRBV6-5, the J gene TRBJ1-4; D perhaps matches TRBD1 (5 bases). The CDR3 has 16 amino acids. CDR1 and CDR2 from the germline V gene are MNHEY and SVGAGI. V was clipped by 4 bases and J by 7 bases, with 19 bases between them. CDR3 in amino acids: CASSSPNRSGGEKLFF. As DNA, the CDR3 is TGTGCCAGCAGTTCCCCCAACAGGTCCGGTGGTGAAAAACTGTTTTTT.

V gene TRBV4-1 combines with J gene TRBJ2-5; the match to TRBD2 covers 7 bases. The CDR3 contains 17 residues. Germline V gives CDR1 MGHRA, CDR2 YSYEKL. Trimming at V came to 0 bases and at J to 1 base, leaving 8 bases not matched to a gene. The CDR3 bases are TGCGCCAGCAGCCAAGAAAGGAGTGGGGGGGGCCAAGAGACCCAGTACTTC. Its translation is CASSQERSGGGQETQYF.

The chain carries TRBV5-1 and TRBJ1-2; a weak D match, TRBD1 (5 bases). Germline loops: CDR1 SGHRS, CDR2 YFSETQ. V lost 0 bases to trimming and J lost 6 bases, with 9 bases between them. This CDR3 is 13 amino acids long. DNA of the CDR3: TGCGCCAGCAGCTTGGCGGCAGGGAATGGCTACACCTTC. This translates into CASSLAAGNGYTF.

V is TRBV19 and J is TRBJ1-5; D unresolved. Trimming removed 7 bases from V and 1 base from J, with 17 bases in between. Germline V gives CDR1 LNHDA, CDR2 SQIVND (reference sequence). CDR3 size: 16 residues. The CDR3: CASTLWQAASNQPQHF. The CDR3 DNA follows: TGTGCCAGTACCCTTTGGCAGGCGGCGAGCAATCAGCCCCAGCATTTT.

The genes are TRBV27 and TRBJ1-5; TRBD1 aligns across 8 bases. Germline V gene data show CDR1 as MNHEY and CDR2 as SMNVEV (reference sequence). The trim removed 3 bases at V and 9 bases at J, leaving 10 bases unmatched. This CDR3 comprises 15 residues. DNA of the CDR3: TGTGCCAGCAGTTTGGGTACAGGGGGATACGCGCCCCAGCATTTT. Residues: CASSLGTGGYAPQHF.

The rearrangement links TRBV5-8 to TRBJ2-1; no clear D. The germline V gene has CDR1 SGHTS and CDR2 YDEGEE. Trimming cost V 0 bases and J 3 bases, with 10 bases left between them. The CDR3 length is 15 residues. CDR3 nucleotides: TGTGCCAGCAGCTTGGTTCCGGGTAACTACAATGAGCAGTTCTTC. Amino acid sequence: CASSLVPGNYNEQFF.

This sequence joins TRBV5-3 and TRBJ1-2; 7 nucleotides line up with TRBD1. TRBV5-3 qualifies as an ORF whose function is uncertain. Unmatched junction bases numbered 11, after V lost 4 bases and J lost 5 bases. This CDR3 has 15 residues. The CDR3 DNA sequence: TGTGCCAGAAGCAAACGGGACAGTTTCACTTATGGCTACACCTTC. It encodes CARSKRDSFTYGYTF.

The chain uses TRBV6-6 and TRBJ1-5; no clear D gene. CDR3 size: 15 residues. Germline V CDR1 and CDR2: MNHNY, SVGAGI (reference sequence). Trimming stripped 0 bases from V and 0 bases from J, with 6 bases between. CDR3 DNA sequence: TGTGCCAGCAGTTACTCAAGGGATAGCAATCAGCCCCAGCATTTT. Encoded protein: CASSYSRDSNQPQHF.

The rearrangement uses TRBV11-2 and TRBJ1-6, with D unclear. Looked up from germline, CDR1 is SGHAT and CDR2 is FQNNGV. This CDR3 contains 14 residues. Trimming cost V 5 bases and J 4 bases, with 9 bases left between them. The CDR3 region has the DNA TGTGCCAGCAGCGATAGGCGGTATAATTCACCCCTCCACTTT. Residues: CASSDRRYNSPLHF.

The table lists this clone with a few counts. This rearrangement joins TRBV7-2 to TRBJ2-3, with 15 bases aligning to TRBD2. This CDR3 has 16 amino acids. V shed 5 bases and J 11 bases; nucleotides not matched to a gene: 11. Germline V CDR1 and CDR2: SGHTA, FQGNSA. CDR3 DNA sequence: TGTGCCAGCAGCGCCCGGACTAGCGGGGGGGACTGGGTGCAGTATTTT. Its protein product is CASSARTSGGDWVQYF.

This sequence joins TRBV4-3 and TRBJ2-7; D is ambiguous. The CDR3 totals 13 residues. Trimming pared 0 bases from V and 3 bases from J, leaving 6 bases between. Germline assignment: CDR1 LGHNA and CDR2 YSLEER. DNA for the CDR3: TGCGCCAGCAGCCAAGATAAGGGCTACGAGCAGTACTTC. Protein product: CASSQDKGYEQYF.

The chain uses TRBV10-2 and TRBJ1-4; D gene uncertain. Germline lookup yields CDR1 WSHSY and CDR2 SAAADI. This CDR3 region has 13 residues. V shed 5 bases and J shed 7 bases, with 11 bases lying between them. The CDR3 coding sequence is TGCGCCAGCAGTAATCCGTGGGGTGAAAAACTGTTTTTT. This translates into CASSNPWGEKLFF.